The rows below give T cell receptor beta chains drawn from one sample of a study of regulatory T cells in long-lasting Graves disease. Via MiXCR, TCRdb re-called the multiplex PCR reads, giving one row per CDR3 protein. Here the sample spans a few hundred thousand distinct CDR3 sequences, around 20% being singletons. The source material was peripheral blood mononuclear cells (PBMCs), sampled when the disease was refractory, from a patient treated with antithyroid drugs. The receptors here all came from a female donor with Graves disease. Both conserved end residues are part of each CDR3. A D gene is named only where the DNA matches it firmly. For some rows the clone size is stated as once, few or many, or as a class when expanded; others skip it.

TRBJ2-2 TRBV30 few NA TGTGCCTGGACGAATCAATTTAACAGGGATAGGAGTACCGGGGAGCTGTTTTTT CAWTNQFNRDRSTGELFF
TRBJ2-5 TRBV12-3/TRBV12-4 NA NA TGTGCCAGCGTGGGGGTCCTTCAAGAGACCCAGTACTTC CASVGVLQETQYF
TRBJ2-5 TRBV20-1 NA TRBD1 TGCAGTGCTAGAGACGGGGACAGGGGGCGAGAGACCCAGTACTTC CSARDGDRGRETQYF
TRBJ1-1 TRBV29-1 NA NA TGCAGCGTCACTATAAGGACAGAACTGAACACTGAAGCTTTCTTT CSVTIRTELNTEAFF
TRBJ2-4 TRBV9 few NA TGTGCCAGCAGCGGTGCCGAGGACATTCAGTACTTC CASSGAEDIQYF
TRBJ1-4 TRBV5-8 NA NA TGTGCCAGCAGCTTGCGCCTCGGGGGCGGGGAAAAACTGTTTTTT CASSLRLGGGEKLFF
TRBJ1-6 TRBV9 NA NA TGTGCCAGCCGCGGACCGTCGGTCCATAATTCACCCCTCCACTTT CASRGPSVHNSPLHF
TRBJ1-5 TRBV20-1 NA NA TGCAGTGCTAGTTGGCCAGGGGAAAATCAGCCCCAGCATTTT CSASWPGENQPQHF
TRBJ1-1 TRBV19 NA TRBD1 TGTGCCAGTAGTATGGACAGGGACACTGAAGCTTTCTTT CASSMDRDTEAFF
TRBJ2-5 TRBV28 NA TRBD1 TGTGCCAGCAGTTTGGGACAGTACCAAGAGACCCAGTACTTC CASSLGQYQETQYF
TRBJ1-2 TRBV5-1 few TRBD1 TGCGCCAGCAGCCCAGCGGGACAGGGGGCTTCCTATGGCTACACCTTC CASSPAGQGASYGYTF
TRBJ1-1 TRBV10-3 once NA TGTGCCATCGGGTCCCAAGTGAGGGACACTGAAGCTTTCTTT CAIGSQVRDTEAFF
TRBJ2-7 TRBV6-2/TRBV6-3 many NA TGTGCCAGCATGGACGGAGGAGACTCCTACGAGCAGTACTTC CASMDGGDSYEQYF
TRBJ1-6 TRBV27 NA NA TGTGCCAGCAGTTTTATTCAGGGGAATAATTCACCCCTCCACTTT CASSFIQGNNSPLHF
TRBJ2-7 TRBV2 many NA TGTGCCAGCAGTGAAGACAGGGGAGGCTACGAGCAGTACTTC CASSEDRGGYEQYF
TRBJ1-2 TRBV20-1 few TRBD1 TGCAGTGCTAGACCATCGGCTGACAGGGGGCATAACTATGGCTACACCTTC CSARPSADRGHNYGYTF
TRBJ1-2 TRBV19 NA NA TGTGCCAGTAGTCTAAACCCCGGACAGATTAACTATGGCTACACCTTC CASSLNPGQINYGYTF
TRBJ2-7 TRBV20-1 NA NA TGCAGTGCTAGAGACAGGGCACACGAGCAGTACTTC CSARDRAHEQYF
TRBJ2-7 TRBV6-1 many TRBD1 TGTGCCAGCAGACCCCCCGGGACAGGGCCCTACGAGCAGTACTTC CASRPPGTGPYEQYF
TRBJ2-5 TRBV3-1 few TRBD2 TGTGCCAGCAGCCCCCCCCCCTATGCGGGAGCGGGAGAGACCCAGTACTTC CASSPPPYAGAGETQYF
TRBJ1-3 TRBV12-3/TRBV12-4 NA NA TGTGCCAGCAGCCCACAGGGTTACTACACCATATATTTT CASSPQGYYTIYF
TRBJ2-6 TRBV28 few NA TGTGCCAGCAGTTTATACATTACACTCTCTGGGGCCAACGTCCTGACTTTC CASSLYITLSGANVLTF
TRBJ1-4 TRBV7-2 few TRBD1 TGTGCCAGCAGCGATTCTCTGACAGGGGTAAAAGAAAAACTGTTTTTT CASSDSLTGVKEKLFF
TRBJ1-4 TRBV20-1 few NA TGCAGTGCAGCCCCCGGGGGGGCTAATGAAAAACTGTTTTTT CSAAPGGANEKLFF
TRBJ1-1 TRBV20-1 many NA TGCAGTGCTAGACTAAGCGGCGGCAAGAACACTGAAGCTTTCTTT CSARLSGGKNTEAFF
TRBJ2-7 TRBV15 many NA TGTGCCACCAGCAGAGATCTAGGACGGACCTACGAGCAGTACTTC CATSRDLGRTYEQYF
TRBJ2-2 TRBV27 few TRBD1 TGTGCCAGCAGTTTTGACAGGGGGGCCACCGGGGAGCTGTTTTTT CASSFDRGATGELFF
TRBJ2-1 TRBV7-8 NA NA TGTGCCAGCAGCTATACGGGAGCATTAAGGAATGAGCAGTTCTTC CASSYTGALRNEQFF
TRBJ1-2 TRBV7-2 NA NA TGTGCCAGCAGCTTAGAAGGGATTACTAACTATGGCTACACCTTC CASSLEGITNYGYTF
TRBJ1-1 TRBV3-1 NA NA TGTGCCAGCAGCCCCAGCGACAGACATCACACTGAAGCTTTCTTT CASSPSDRHHTEAFF
TRBJ1-1 TRBV20-1 few NA TGCAGCGCAAGGACAGTGACGGAGACTTTCTTT CSARTVTETFF
TRBJ2-1 TRBV7-2 NA TRBD2 TGTGCCAGCAGCTTAAGGGCGCTAGCGGGTACCTCCTACAATGAGCAGTTCTTC CASSLRALAGTSYNEQFF
TRBJ2-7 TRBV27 NA TRBD2 TGTGCCAGCAGTTTCGGTAGCGGGGGCTCCTACGAGCAGTACTTC CASSFGSGGSYEQYF
TRBJ2-3 TRBV19 once TRBD2 TGTGCCAGTAGTATGCTAGCGGGAGAGTTTACAGATACGCAGTATTTT CASSMLAGEFTDTQYF
TRBJ2-7 TRBV7-9 NA NA TGTGCCAGCAGCTTAAACGGGAGATACGAGCAGTACTTC CASSLNGRYEQYF
TRBJ1-1 TRBV29-1 few NA TGCAGCGTTGAAACAGAGAAAGAAGCTTTCTTT CSVETEKEAFF
TRBJ1-5 TRBV20-1 NA NA TGCAGTGCTAGAGATCGGCAGGGTGGTTACCAGCCCCAGCATTTT CSARDRQGGYQPQHF
TRBJ2-1 TRBV20-1 NA TRBD2 TGCAGTGCTCCGGGACTAGCGGGAGGGAATGAGCAGTTCTTC CSAPGLAGGNEQFF
TRBJ2-5 TRBV5-6 NA NA TGTGCCAGCAGCTTCGAGGGTAGGGAAGAGACCCAGTACTTC CASSFEGREETQYF
TRBJ1-5 TRBV25-1 NA NA TGTGCCAGCAGTGAATTGGTGGAGGAGCCCCAGCATTTT CASSELVEEPQHF
TRBJ1-1 TRBV7-9 NA TRBD1 TGTGCCAGCAGCTTAGAACAGGGGATCACTGAAGCTTTCTTT CASSLEQGITEAFF
TRBJ2-5 TRBV20-1 many TRBD2 TGCAGTGCCCTCGGGCTAGCGGGAGGGTCGATCCAAGGAGAGACCCAGTACTTC CSALGLAGGSIQGETQYF
TRBJ2-7 TRBV6-5 NA NA TGTGCCAGCAGTTGGTGGGGCTTCTCCTACGAGCAGTACTTC CASSWWGFSYEQYF
TRBJ2-7 TRBV30 few TRBD2 TGTGCCTGGAGTCCTGGACTAGACTCCTACGAGCAGTACTTC CAWSPGLDSYEQYF
TRBJ1-3 TRBV6-9 many NA TGTGCCAGCAGTTACCTAGACCCGAGAGGAAACACCATATATTTT CASSYLDPRGNTIYF
TRBJ2-7 TRBV19 NA TRBD2 TGTGCCAGTAGTATAAGTGGTCTAGCGGGCAACTACGAGCAGTACTTC CASSISGLAGNYEQYF
TRBJ1-4 TRBV11-2 NA TRBD1 TGTGCCAGCAGCTCCAGGGGGGCGGGGGAGAGCGAAAAACTGTTTTTT CASSSRGAGESEKLFF
TRBJ2-2 TRBV28 many TRBD1 TGTGCCAGCAGTCCCACAGGGGGCAACGGGGAGCTGTTTTTT CASSPTGGNGELFF
TRBJ2-7 TRBV19 NA NA TGTGCCAGTAGTATGAGTCAAGGGGCGGGCTACGAGCAGTACTTC CASSMSQGAGYEQYF
TRBJ1-4 TRBV6-2/TRBV6-3 NA TRBD1 TGTGCCAGCAGTTACTCCGGGACAGGGGATGAAAAACTGTTTTTT CASSYSGTGDEKLFF
TRBJ2-3 TRBV18 once NA TGTGCCAGCTCACGGGGTGACAGCAACACAGATACGCAGTATTTT CASSRGDSNTDTQYF
TRBJ2-2 TRBV2 NA NA TGTGCCAGCAGTGAAATCGAGTCCACCGGGGAGCTGTTTTTT CASSEIESTGELFF
TRBJ2-3 TRBV28 few NA TGTGCCAGCAGTCCAACCCCGGGAGATACGCAGTATTTT CASSPTPGDTQYF
TRBJ1-2 TRBV27 many TRBD1 TGTGCCACCCGAAGAGGGGGACAGGGCAATGGCTACACCTTC CATRRGGQGNGYTF